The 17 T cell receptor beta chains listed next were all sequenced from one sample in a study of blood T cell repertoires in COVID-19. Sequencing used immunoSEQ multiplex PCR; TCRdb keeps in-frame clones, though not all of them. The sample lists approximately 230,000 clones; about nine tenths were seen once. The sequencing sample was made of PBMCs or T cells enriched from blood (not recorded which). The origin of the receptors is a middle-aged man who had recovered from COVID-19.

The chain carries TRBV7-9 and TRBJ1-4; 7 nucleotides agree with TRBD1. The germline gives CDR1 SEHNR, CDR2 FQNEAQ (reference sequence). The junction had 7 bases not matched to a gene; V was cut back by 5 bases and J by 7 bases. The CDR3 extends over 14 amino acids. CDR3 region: CASSQQGTSEKLFF. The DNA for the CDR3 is TGTGCCAGCAGCCAACAGGGGACAAGTGAAAAACTGTTTTTT.

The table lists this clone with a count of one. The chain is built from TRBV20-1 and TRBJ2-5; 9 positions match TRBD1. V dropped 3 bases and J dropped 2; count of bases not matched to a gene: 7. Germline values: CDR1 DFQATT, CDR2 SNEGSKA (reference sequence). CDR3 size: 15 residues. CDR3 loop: CSASTDRGVQETQYF. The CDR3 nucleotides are TGCAGTGCTAGTACGGACAGGGGAGTTCAAGAGACCCAGTACTTC.

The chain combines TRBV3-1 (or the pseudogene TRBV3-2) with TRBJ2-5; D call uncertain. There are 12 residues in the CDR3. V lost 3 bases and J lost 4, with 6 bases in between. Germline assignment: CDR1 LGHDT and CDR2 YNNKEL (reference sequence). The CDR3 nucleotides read TGTGCCAGCAGCCATGACTTAGAGACCCAGTACTTC. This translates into CASSHDLETQYF.

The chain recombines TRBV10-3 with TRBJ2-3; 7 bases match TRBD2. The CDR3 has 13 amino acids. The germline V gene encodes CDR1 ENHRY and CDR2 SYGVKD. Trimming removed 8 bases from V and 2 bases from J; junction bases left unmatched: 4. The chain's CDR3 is CAIGSGNTDTQYF. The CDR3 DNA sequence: TGTGCCATCGGAAGCGGGAACACAGATACGCAGTATTTT.

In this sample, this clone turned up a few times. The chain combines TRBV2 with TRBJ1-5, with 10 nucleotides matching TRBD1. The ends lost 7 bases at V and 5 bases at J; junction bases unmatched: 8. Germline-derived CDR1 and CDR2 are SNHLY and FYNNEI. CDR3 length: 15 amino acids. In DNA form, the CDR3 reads TGTGCCAGCAAAACTGAGACAGGGGGCGATCAGCCCCAGCATTTT. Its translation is CASKTETGGDQPQHF.

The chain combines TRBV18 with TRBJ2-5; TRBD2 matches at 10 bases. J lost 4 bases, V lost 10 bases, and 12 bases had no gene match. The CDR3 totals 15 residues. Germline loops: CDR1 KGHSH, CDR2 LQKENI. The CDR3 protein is CATTQAGGPGETQYF. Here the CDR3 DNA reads TGTGCCACCACCCAAGCGGGGGGGCCGGGAGAGACCCAGTACTTC.

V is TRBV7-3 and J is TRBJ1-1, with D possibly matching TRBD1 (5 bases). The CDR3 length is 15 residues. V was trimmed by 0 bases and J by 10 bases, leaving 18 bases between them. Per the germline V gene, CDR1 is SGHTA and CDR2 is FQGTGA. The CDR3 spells CASSLTSPPGVIAFF. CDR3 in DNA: TGTGCCAGCAGCTTAACTTCACCCCCGGGGGTTATAGCTTTCTTT.

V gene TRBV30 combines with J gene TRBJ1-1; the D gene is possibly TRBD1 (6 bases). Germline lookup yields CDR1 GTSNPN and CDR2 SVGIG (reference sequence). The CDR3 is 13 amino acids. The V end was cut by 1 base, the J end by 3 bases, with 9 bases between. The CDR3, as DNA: TGTGCCTGGAGTGGAAACAGGGACACTGAAGCTTTCTTT. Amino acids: CAWSGNRDTEAFF.

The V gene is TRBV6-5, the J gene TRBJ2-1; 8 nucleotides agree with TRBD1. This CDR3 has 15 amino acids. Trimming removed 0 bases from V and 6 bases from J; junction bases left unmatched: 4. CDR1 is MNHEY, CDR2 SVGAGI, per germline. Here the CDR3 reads CASSYSTTGVNEQFF. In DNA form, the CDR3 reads TGTGCCAGCAGTTACTCGACGACAGGGGTCAATGAGCAGTTCTTC.

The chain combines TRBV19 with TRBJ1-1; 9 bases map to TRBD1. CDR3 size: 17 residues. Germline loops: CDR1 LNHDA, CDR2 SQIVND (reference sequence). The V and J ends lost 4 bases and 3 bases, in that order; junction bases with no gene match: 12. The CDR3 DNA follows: TGTGCCAGTAGTACCGTCCCGGGACAGGGTGGATACACTGAAGCTTTCTTT. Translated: CASSTVPGQGGYTEAFF.

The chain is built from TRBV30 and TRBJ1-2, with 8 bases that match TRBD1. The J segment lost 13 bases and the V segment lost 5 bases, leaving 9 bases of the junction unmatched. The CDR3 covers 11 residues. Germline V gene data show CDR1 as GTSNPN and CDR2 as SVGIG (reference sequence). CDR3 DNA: TGTGCCTGGGGACTGGACAGGGCGAGCACCTTC. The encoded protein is CAWGLDRASTF.

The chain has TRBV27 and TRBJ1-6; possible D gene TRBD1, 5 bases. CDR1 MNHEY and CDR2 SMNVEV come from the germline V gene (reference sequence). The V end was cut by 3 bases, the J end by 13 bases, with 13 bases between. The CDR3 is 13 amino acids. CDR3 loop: CASSLDTRWPLHF. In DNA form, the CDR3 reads TGTGCCAGCAGTTTGGACACCCGCTGGCCCCTCCACTTT.

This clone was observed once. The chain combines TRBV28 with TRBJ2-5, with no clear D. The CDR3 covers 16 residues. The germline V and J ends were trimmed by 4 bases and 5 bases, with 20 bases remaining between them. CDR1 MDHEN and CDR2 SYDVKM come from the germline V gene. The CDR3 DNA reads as TGTGCCAGCAGTTCTCCTATAGTCGCGCCAAGTGAGACCCAGTACTTC. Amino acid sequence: CASSSPIVAPSETQYF.

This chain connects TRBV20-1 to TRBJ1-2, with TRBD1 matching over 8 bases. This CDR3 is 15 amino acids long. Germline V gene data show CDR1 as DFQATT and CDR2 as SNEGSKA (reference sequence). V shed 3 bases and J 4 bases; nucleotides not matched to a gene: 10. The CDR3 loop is CSASPGQAGLYGYTF. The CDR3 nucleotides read TGCAGTGCTAGTCCGGGACAGGCCGGCCTCTATGGCTACACCTTC.

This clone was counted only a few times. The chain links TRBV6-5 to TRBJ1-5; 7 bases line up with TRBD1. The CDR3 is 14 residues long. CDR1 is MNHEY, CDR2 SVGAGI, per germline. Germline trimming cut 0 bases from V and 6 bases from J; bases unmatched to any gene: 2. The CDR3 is CASSYSQGGQPQHF. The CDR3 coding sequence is TGTGCCAGCAGTTACTCCCAGGGGGGTCAGCCCCAGCATTTT.

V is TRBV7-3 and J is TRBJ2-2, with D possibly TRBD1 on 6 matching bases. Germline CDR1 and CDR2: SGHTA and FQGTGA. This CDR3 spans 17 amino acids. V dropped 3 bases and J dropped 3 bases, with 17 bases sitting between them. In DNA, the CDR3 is TGTGCCAGCAGCTTCTTAATAGGACAGAGGGACACCGGGGAGCTGTTTTTT. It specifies CASSFLIGQRDTGELFF.

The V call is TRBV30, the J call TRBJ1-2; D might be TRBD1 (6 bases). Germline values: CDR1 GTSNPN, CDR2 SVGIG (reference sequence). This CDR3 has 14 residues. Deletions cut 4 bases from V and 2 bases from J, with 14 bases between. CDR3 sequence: CAWNLQGVNYGYTF. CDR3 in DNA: TGTGCCTGGAATTTACAGGGAGTCAACTATGGCTACACCTTC.